The rows below give T cell receptor beta chains drawn from one sample of a study of blood T cell repertoires in COVID-19. TCRdb keeps only in-frame clones here, not all; method: immunoSEQ multiplex PCR. Among 55,000 to 75,000 clones listed, about four fifths were seen once. The sequenced sample consisted of peripheral blood. These receptors originate from an elderly man with COVID-19, enrolled during active disease. Both conserved end residues are trimmed from each CDR3. D genes are given only for firm matches.

V gene	D gene	CDR3 protein
TRBV9	-	ASSVEGVGSTEAF
TRBV2	-	ASRTGSNQPQH
TRBV14	-	ASSPFTGLGNTIY
TRBV24-1	TRBD2	ATSDQGTSGLSTDTQY
TRBV30	TRBD1	AWSPTGDQPQH
TRBV24-1	-	ATRTGTNNEQF
TRBV30	-	AWTPGRWTEAF
TRBV7-8	TRBD1	ASSLQGTGVNSYT
TRBV15	TRBD1	ATSRDGTDSYGYT
TRBV2	TRBD1	ASLRGTNEKLF
TRBV4-3	TRBD2	ASSQVYVGRAGVAAKNIQY
TRBV6-5	TRBD2	ASSRAGASTDTQY
TRBV19	TRBD2	ASRTSGSYEQY
TRBV11-2	-	ASSLTGRGTEAF
TRBV29-1	TRBD2	SARGRGGGNEQF
TRBV6-4	TRBD2	ASSAGLAPRNEQF
TRBV19	TRBD1	ASSLGQGRRSPLH